The T cell receptor beta chain under discussion was sequenced for a study of blood T cell repertoires in COVID-19. Data came from immunoSEQ multiplex PCR; TCRdb stores just in-frame clones and leaves some out. Of about 350,000 clones in the sample, more than 70% were seen once. V lost 6 bases and J lost 2; bases outside the gene matches: 18. Germline-derived CDR1 and CDR2 are MNHEY and SMNVEV (reference sequence). This CDR3 region has 20 residues. Participant age was roughly 18 to 100 years, and participants resided in roughly 25 US areas. Grouping used clinical history reported by participants in a survey and questionnaire.

The J gene is TRBJ2-6, the V gene TRBV27; 8 bases line up with TRBD1. The sequencing sample was made of PBMCs or T cells enriched from blood (not recorded which). The sequence derives from a woman aged 25 to 39 who had been exposed to COVID-19. In DNA, the CDR3 is TGTGCCAGCAGAAAAAACCCTTCCAGGGGGCTAGGCACTGGGGCCAACGTCCTGACTTTC. Protein sequence: CASRKNPSRGLGTGANVLTF.